This T cell receptor (beta chain) was observed in a study of response to subunit inactivated influenza vaccine. TCRdb reprocessed the RT-PCR reads via MiXCR and lists one record per CDR3 protein. The profile shows 150,000 to 200,000 distinct CDR3 sequences, about 10% of them singletons. This sample comprised non-naive T cells sorted from PBMCs, obtained on the day of vaccination. The origin of this receptor is a man aged 50-60 years who received an inactivated influenza vaccine.

The CDR3 spells CSANWGRVGYEQYF. In nucleotides, the CDR3 is TGCAGTGCTAATTGGGGGAGGGTTGGCTACGAGCAGTACTTC. The genes are TRBV20-1 and TRBJ2-7; TRBD2 agrees at 7 bases. V lost 4 bases to trimming and J lost 3 bases; unmatched junction nucleotides: 9. The CDR3 contains 14 residues. From germline, CDR1 is DFQATT and CDR2 SNEGSKA (reference sequence).